The clone carrying this TCR beta chain came up once. Antigen unknown. Collected material from alopecia areata patients comprised lesional scalp punch biopsies and peripheral blood. Germline values: CDR1 SEHNR, CDR2 FQNEAQ (reference sequence). Trimming shortened V by 0 bases and J by 4 bases, and 12 bases separated the two germline ends. CDR3 size: 15 residues. Sequencing templates came from extracted RNA that was reverse transcribed into cDNA. Repertoires were generated with immunoSEQ multiplex PCR, while TCRdb's copy carries only in-frame clones and drops some. The data contain 200,000 to 250,000 clones, about three fifths of them singletons. This sample was included in a study of CD8+ T cells in alopecia areata. Study conclusions and caveats: Sharing of TCRs across patients appeared less clear than in mice, possibly for HLA-related reasons.

The rearrangement joins TRBV7-9 to TRBJ1-1; D is unclear. The sequence came from a human donor with alopecia areata. Material: CD4+ T cells sorted from blood, obtained at week 0. The CDR3: CASSLAVLLGTEAFF. In nucleotides, the CDR3 is TGTGCCAGCAGCTTAGCAGTATTATTGGGCACTGAAGCTTTCTTT.